Given below is one T cell receptor (beta chain) in context. Its cognate antigen is unknown. A much larger clone sits a single nucleotide away, making a read error possible. No conserved phenylalanine or tryptophan is present at the end of the CDR3, so a read error is the likely explanation. Generation of bulk TCR libraries relied on previously described methods and listed TCR primers. TCRdb re-called the PCR reads with MiXCR, one entry per CDR3 protein. The data show 400,000 to 600,000 distinct CDR3 sequences, about 22% seen once. This sample was included in a study of molecular identifiers for immune sequencing clone quantification. Study results and limitations: Highly expanded clone sizes could end up underestimated if a barcode were shared by identical TCR molecules. Among 900,000 to 1,000,000 naive cells, spiked Jurkat TCR RNA from a single cell was reportedly detectable.

CDR1 is LGHNA, CDR2 YSLEER, per germline. The CDR3 is 13 residues long. V was trimmed by 0 bases and J by 6 bases, leaving 5 bases between them. Sequencing used naive CD8+ T cells from blood, with Jurkat cell RNA spiked in. Subset here: FACS-sorted CD8+CD4-CCR7+CD45RA+ naive T cells. This clonotype was sampled from a human donor in good health. Some libraries in this study had Jurkat cell RNA spiked in. The rearrangement links TRBV4-3 to TRBJ1-4, with unresolved D. The CDR3 DNA is TGCGCCAGCAGCCAAGACGGTTATGAAAAACTGTTTCTT. This encodes CASSQDGYEKLFL.